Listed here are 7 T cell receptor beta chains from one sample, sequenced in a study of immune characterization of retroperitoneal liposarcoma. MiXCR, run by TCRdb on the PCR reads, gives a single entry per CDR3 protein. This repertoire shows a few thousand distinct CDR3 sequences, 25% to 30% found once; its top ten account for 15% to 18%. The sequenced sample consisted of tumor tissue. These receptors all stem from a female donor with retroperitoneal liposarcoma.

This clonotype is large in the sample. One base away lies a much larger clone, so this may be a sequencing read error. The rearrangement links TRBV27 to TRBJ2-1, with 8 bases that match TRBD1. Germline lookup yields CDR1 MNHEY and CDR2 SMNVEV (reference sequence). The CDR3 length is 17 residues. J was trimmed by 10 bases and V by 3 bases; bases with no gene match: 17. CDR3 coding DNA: TGTGCCAGCAGTTTTCAGGCAGGGACAGGAATTTCCTACGAGCAGTTCTTC. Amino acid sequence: CASSFQAGTGISYEQFF.

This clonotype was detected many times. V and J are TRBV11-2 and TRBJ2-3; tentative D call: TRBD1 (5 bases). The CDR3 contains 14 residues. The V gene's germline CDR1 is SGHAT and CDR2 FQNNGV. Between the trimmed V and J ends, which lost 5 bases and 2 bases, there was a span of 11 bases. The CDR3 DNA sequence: TGTGCCAGCAGCCTCCAGGGTTTCACAGATACGCAGTATTTT. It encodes CASSLQGFTDTQYF.

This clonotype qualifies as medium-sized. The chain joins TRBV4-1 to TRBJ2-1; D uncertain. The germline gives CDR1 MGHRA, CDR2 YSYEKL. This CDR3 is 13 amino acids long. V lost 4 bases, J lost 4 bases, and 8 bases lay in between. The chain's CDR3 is CASSPMEYNEQFF. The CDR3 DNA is TGCGCCAGCAGCCCCATGGAGTACAATGAGCAGTTCTTC.

This CDR3 is CASTEGPAETQYF. DNA of the CDR3: TGTGCCAGCACCGAAGGGCCAGCGGAGACCCAGTACTTC. The rearrangement links TRBV6-4 to TRBJ2-1; D not certain. Gene TRBJ2-5 matches the end of the DNA better, so the J call may be wrong. Germline V lookup: CDR1 MRHNA, CDR2 SNTAGT. The CDR3 is 13 residues long.

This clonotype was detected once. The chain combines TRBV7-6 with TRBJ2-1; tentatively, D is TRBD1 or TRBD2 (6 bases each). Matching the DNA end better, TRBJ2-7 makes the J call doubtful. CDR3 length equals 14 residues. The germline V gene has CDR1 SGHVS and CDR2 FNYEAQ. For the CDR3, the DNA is TGTGCCAGCAAACTTTCGATACAGGGAGGTGAGCAGTACTTC. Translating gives CASKLSIQGGEQYF.

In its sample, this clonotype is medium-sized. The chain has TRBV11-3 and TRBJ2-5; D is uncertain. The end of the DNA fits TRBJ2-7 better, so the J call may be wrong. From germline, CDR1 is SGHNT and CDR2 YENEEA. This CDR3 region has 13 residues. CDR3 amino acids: CASSLEAPDEQYF. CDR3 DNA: TGTGCCAGCAGCTTGGAAGCCCCGGACGAGCAGTACTTC.

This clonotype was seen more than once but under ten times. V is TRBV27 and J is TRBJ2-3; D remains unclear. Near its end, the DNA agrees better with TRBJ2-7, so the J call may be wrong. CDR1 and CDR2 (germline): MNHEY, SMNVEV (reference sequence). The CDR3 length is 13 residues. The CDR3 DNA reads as TGTGCCAGCCGGCCTTCGGTTATTGATGAGCAGTACTTC. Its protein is CASRPSVIDEQYF.